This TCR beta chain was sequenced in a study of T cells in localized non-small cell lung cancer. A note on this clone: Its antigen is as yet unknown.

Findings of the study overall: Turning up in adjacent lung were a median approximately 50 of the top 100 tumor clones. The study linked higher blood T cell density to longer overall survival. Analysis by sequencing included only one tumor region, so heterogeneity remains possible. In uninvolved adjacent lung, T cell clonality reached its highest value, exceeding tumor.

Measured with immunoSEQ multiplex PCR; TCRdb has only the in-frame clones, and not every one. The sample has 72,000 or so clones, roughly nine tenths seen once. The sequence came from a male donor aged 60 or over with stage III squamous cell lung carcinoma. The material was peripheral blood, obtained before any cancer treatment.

The CDR3 loop reads CASSPGGRSNSPLHF. For the CDR3, the DNA is TGTGCCAGCAGCCCCGGAGGACGAAGTAATTCACCCCTCCACTTT. The V and J genes are TRBV9 and TRBJ1-6; D call uncertain. The CDR3 covers 15 residues. Germline-derived CDR1 and CDR2 are SGDLS and YYNGEE. Trimming shortened V by 4 bases and J by 6 bases, and 14 bases separated the two germline ends.